Each of the 15 T cell receptor beta chains below was sequenced from the same sample in a study of vaccination and CD4 T cells after COVID-19. These receptors are not linked to any known antigen. CD4+ T cells that had been cultured provided DNA sequenced with the Oncomine TCR Beta short-read assay. One entry per CDR3 protein, called by TCRdb with MiXCR from the PCR reads. Altogether 8,500 to 10,000 distinct CDR3 sequences are present, about three fifths being singletons, with the ten largest covering 7.6%. Documented treatment: approximately 11-day PBMC culture with coronavirus spike peptide pools or control peptides (ViraFEST assay). Sequenced input: CD4+ T cells from blood, cultured in vitro. These receptors all stem from a human donor who had recovered from COVID-19.

The chain couples TRBV7-2 to TRBJ1-2; TRBD1 agrees at 11 bases. Looked up from germline, CDR1 is SGHTA and CDR2 is FQGNSA. The V gene end was trimmed by 5 bases and the J gene end by 0 bases; junction bases not matched to a gene: 14. This CDR3 is built from 19 residues. The CDR3 DNA follows: TGTGCCAGCAGCCCCCGTCGAGGGACAGGGGGTCCCCCTAACTATGGCTACACCTTC. Amino acid sequence: CASSPRRGTGGPPNYGYTF. Full variable domain (rest looked up from reference TRBV7-2 and TRBJ1-2): GAGVSQSPSNKVTEKGKDVELRCDPISGHTALYWYRQSLGQGLEFLIYFQGNSAPDKSGLPSDRFSAERTGGSVSTLTIQRTQQEDSAVYLCASSPRRGTGGPPNYGYTFGSGTRLTVV.

This clonotype was observed a handful of times. The chain uses TRBV6-1 and TRBJ1-2; D is perhaps TRBD1 (6 bases). Germline V gives CDR1 MNHNS, CDR2 SASEGT. V lost 5 bases and J lost 8, with 15 bases in between. The CDR3 has 13 amino acids. CDR3 in DNA: TGTGCCAGCAGTACCGATAAAACAGGGGGCTACACCTTC. Translation gives CASSTDKTGGYTF.

This clonotype has more than one count but fewer than ten. The chain uses TRBV20-1 and TRBJ2-7, with D maybe TRBD2 (7 bases). V was trimmed by 8 bases and J by 6 bases, leaving 20 bases between them. The CDR3 is made up of 13 amino acids. In germline, CDR1 is DFQATT, CDR2 SNEGSKA (reference sequence). CDR3 residues: CSTTGGAWGEQYF. The CDR3 coding sequence is TGCAGTACCACGGGGGGCGCATGGGGCGAGCAGTACTTC.

This clonotype was counted between two and nine times. The chain has TRBV6-4 and TRBJ2-3, with D maybe TRBD2 (7 bases). V was clipped by 3 bases and J by 3 bases, with 10 bases between them. CDR1 MRHNA and CDR2 SNTAGT come from the germline V gene. The CDR3 spans 14 residues. Here the CDR3 DNA reads TGTGCCAGCAGTGAAGGGGGGGCTACAGATACGCAGTATTTT. Encoded protein: CASSEGGATDTQYF.

This clonotype appeared a single time. This chain connects TRBV7-2 to TRBJ2-3, with TRBD2 identical over 16 bases. Germline V CDR1 and CDR2: SGHTA, FQGNSA. The CDR3 totals 17 residues. V lost 2 bases, J lost 8 bases, and 7 bases stayed unmatched. The chain's CDR3 is CASSLSGLAGGQGTQYF. The CDR3 coding sequence is TGTGCCAGCAGCTTATCGGGACTAGCGGGGGGGCAGGGTACGCAGTATTTT.

This clonotype was observed once. The chain uses TRBV6-5 and TRBJ1-1, with a possible D match to TRBD1 (6 bases). The CDR3 is 16 residues long. V lost 0 bases, J lost 3 bases, and 14 bases lay in between. Germline loops: CDR1 MNHEY, CDR2 SVGAGI. CDR3 sequence (DNA): TGTGCCAGCAGTTACTCCATGGGGGCCGGGGACACTGAAGCTTTCTTT. It translates to CASSYSMGAGDTEAFF.

The chain couples TRBV2 to TRBJ1-5, with D possibly TRBD1 on 5 matching bases. The CDR3 runs to 11 residues. V shed 6 bases and J shed 9 bases, with 9 bases lying between them. CDR1 SNHLY and CDR2 FYNNEI come from the germline V gene. CDR3 nucleotides: TGTGCCAGCAGGCGGGGGGGGCCCCAGCATTTT. Translated, it gives CASRRGGPQHF.

The count of this clonotype is one. The rearrangement uses TRBV7-2 and TRBJ2-1, with 9 bases aligning to TRBD2. The CDR3 sequence is 17 residues long. The V gene's germline CDR1 is SGHTA and CDR2 FQGNSA. Unmatched junction bases numbered 7, after V lost 2 bases and J lost 2 bases. The CDR3 coding sequence is TGTGCCAGCAGCTTATTGGGTGGCGGGGGGGCCTACAATGAGCAGTTCTTC. It translates to CASSLLGGGGAYNEQFF.

This chain links TRBV6-1 with TRBJ2-1; D not resolved. V lost 5 bases, J lost 4 bases, and 9 bases lay in between. Germline V lookup: CDR1 MNHNS, CDR2 SASEGT. This CDR3 spans 13 amino acids. The chain's CDR3 is CASSHQGYNEQFF. The CDR3 region has the DNA TGTGCCAGCAGTCATCAAGGGTACAATGAGCAGTTCTTC.

The chain employs TRBV11-2 and TRBJ2-7; D ambiguous. From germline, CDR1 is SGHAT and CDR2 FQNNGV. V was cut by 5 bases and J by 8 bases, with 10 bases left in between. The CDR3 length is 11 residues. The CDR3 reads CASSPSWKQYF. In DNA form, the CDR3 reads TGTGCCAGCAGCCCCTCATGGAAGCAGTACTTC. Drawing the rest from reference TRBV11-2 and TRBJ2-7, the complete variable domain is EAGVAQSPRYKIIEKRQSVAFWCNPISGHATLYWYQQILGQGPKLLIQFQNNGVVDDSQLPKDRFSAERLKGVDSTLKIQPAKLEDSAVYLCASSPSWKQYFGPGTRLTVT.

The chain recombines TRBV20-1 with TRBJ2-5, with 9 bases identical to TRBD2. Looked up from germline, CDR1 is DFQATT and CDR2 is SNEGSKA (reference sequence). V lost 6 bases, J lost 4 bases, and 12 bases stayed unmatched. The CDR3 covers 15 residues. The CDR3 loop reads CSATLAGETGETQYF. CDR3 nucleotides: TGCAGTGCGACGTTAGCGGGAGAAACGGGAGAGACCCAGTACTTC.

Only a few counts were recorded for this clonotype. The chain recombines TRBV20-1 with TRBJ2-1; 9 nucleotides align to TRBD2. Unmatched junction bases numbered 3, after V lost 1 base and J lost 5 bases. Germline CDR1 and CDR2: DFQATT and SNEGSKA (reference sequence). The CDR3 extends over 14 amino acids. The DNA for the CDR3 is TGCAGTGCTAGAGTGGGGACTAGCCACAATGAGCAGTTCTTC. It is translated as CSARVGTSHNEQFF.

The chain recombines TRBV5-4 with TRBJ1-2, with TRBD1 identical over 9 bases. From germline, CDR1 is SGHNT and CDR2 YYREEE (reference sequence). Unmatched junction bases numbered 14, after V lost 4 bases and J lost 1 base. This CDR3 has 18 residues. The CDR3 DNA is TGTGCCAGCAGCGGGGGACCTAATCCGACAGGGGGTAACTATGGCTACACCTTC. Its protein is CASSGGPNPTGGNYGYTF.

The chain joins TRBV10-3 to TRBJ1-1, with a weak D call TRBD1 (6 bases). Germline V lookup: CDR1 ENHRY, CDR2 SYGVKD. Between the trimmed V and J ends, which lost 8 bases and 1 base, there was a span of 14 bases. This CDR3 is 14 amino acids long. The CDR3 reads CAIDSTGANTEAFF. Here the CDR3 DNA reads TGTGCCATCGACTCAACGGGGGCGAACACTGAAGCTTTCTTT.

This rearrangement joins TRBV29-1 to TRBJ2-3, with 8 bases matching TRBD2. J gave up 6 bases and V 4 bases, and 6 bases lay outside the gene matches. The CDR3 totals 13 residues. CDR1 is SQVTM, CDR2 ANQGSEA, per germline. In nucleotides, the CDR3 is TGCAGCGTTGCCGGGGGGGGTCGGGATACGCAGTATTTT. The encoded protein is CSVAGGGRDTQYF.